The sequence of this T cell receptor (beta chain) was determined in a study of shared clonotypes between healthy human individuals. Sequencing was performed with immunoSEQ multiplex PCR; in TCRdb, only in-frame clones are kept and a portion is missing. The sample lists about 470,000 clones, 70% to 80% seen once, with 13% in the top ten. The V gene's germline CDR1 is MDHEN and CDR2 SYDVKM. V was pared by 4 bases and J by 0 bases, with 22 bases between. This CDR3 is built from 19 residues. Sequencing used PBMCs. This clonotype was sampled from a woman aged 40 to 50 in good health. Some clones in this sample may be carry-over from other donors' samples. This chain joins TRBV28 and TRBJ2-4; D ambiguous. The CDR3 sequence is CASSSVADLARLAKNIQYF. The CDR3 DNA sequence: TGTGCCAGCAGTTCGGTCGCCGACTTGGCCAGATTAGCCAAAAACATTCAGTACTTC.